The present T cell receptor beta chain was sequenced within a study of T-cell reconstitution after alpha-beta-depleted transplantation in children. Unique molecular identifiers were used to barcode this TCRbeta library. MiXCR was run by TCRdb on the PCR reads, yielding one entry per CDR3 protein. The data show 500,000 to 650,000 distinct CDR3 sequences, about 10% seen once. Study-level findings and limits: As was reported, about two months after transplant, alpha-beta T cells came from several hundred expanded graft clones. Newly made T cells mostly supplied T-cell counts and diversity one year after transplant.

The V end was cut by 0 bases, the J end by 6 bases, with 17 bases between. The CDR3 is 17 amino acids. CDR1 LGHNA and CDR2 YSLEER come from the germline V gene. Regarding this clonotype: The antigen remains undetermined.

Sequencing used PBMCs, mostly from graft donor cells, obtained 180 days after TCRalphabeta/CD19-depleted stem cell transplant. The gene calls are TRBV4-3 and TRBJ2-2; D perhaps matches TRBD2 (6 bases). The sequence was obtained from a female patient between 2 and 15 years old who had a stem cell transplant for aplastic anemia, so the T cells may come from the graft donor. This CDR3 is CASSQDGAGTWAGELFF. As DNA, the CDR3 is TGCGCCAGCAGCCAAGATGGGGCGGGGACTTGGGCCGGGGAGCTGTTTTTT.